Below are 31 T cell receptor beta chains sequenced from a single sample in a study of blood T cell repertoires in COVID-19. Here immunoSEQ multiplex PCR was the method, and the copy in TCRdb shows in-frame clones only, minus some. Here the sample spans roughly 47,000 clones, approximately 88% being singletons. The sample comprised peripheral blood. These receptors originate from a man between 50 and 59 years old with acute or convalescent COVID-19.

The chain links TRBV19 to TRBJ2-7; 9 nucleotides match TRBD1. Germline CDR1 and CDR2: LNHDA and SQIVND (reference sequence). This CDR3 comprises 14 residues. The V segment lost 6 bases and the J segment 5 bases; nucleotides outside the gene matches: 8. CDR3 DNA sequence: TGTGCCAGTAGCACGACAGGGGGGTGGAACGAGCAGTACTTC. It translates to CASSTTGGWNEQYF.

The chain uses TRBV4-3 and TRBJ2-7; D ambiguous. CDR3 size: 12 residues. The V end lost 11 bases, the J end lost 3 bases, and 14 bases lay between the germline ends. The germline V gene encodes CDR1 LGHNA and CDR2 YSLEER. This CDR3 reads CAPNRVDYEQYF. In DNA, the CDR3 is TGCGCCCCGAACCGGGTGGACTACGAGCAGTACTTC.

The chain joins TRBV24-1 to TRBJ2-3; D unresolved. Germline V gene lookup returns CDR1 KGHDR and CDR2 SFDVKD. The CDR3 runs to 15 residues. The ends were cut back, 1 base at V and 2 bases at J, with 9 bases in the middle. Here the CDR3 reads CATSDLRGYTDTQYF. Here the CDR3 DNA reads TGTGCCACCAGTGATTTACGCGGCTACACAGATACGCAGTATTTT.

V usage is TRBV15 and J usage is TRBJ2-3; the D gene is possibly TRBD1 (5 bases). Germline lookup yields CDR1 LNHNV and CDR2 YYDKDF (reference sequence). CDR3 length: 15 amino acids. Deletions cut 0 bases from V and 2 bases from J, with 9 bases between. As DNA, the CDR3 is TGTGCCACCAGCAGAGATAGGGGCATCACAGATACGCAGTATTTT. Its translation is CATSRDRGITDTQYF.

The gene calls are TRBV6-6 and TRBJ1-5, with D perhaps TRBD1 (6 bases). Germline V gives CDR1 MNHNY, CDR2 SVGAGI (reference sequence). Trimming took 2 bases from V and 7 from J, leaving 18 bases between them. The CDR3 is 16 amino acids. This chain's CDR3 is CASSYGRGGDGQPQHF. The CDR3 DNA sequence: TGTGCCAGCAGTTACGGTAGAGGGGGTGATGGACAGCCCCAGCATTTT.

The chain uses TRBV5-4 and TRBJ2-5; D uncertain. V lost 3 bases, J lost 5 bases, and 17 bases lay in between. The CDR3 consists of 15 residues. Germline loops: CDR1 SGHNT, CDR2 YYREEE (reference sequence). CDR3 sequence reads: CASSSTEKLRETQYF. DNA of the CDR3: TGTGCCAGCAGCTCGACCGAAAAACTACGGGAGACCCAGTACTTC.

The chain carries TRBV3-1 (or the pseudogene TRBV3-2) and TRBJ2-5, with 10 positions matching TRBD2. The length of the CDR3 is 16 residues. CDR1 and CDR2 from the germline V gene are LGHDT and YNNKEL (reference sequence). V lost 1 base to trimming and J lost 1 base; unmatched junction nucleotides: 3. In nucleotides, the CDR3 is TGTGCCAGCAGCCAAGTGACTAGCGGGTTCCAAGAGACCCAGTACTTC. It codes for CASSQVTSGFQETQYF.

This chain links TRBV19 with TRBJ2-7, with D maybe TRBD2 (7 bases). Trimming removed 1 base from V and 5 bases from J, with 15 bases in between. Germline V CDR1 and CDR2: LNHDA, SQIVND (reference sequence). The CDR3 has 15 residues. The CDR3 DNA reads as TGTGCCAGTAGTATAGGGGCGCGGGGGCAGGACGAGCAGTACTTC. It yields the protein CASSIGARGQDEQYF. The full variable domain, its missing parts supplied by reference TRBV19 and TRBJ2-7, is DGGITQSPKYLFRKEGQNVTLSCEQNLNHDAMYWYRQDPGQGLRLIYYSQIVNDFQKGDIAEGYSVSREKKESFPLTVTSAQKNPTAFYLCASSIGARGQDEQYFGPGTRLTVT.

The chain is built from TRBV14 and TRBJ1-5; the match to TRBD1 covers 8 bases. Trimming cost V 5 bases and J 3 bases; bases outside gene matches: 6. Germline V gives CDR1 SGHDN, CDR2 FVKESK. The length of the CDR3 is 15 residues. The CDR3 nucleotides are TGTGCCAGCAGCGAACTACAGGGGGACAATCAGCCCCAGCATTTT. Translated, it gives CASSELQGDNQPQHF.

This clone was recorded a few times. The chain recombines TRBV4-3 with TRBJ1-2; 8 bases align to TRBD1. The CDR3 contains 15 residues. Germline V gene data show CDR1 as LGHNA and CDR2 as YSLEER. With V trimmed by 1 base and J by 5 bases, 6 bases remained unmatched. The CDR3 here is CASSQVLQGEYGYTF. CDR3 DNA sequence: TGCGCCAGCAGCCAAGTGCTACAGGGGGAATATGGCTACACCTTC.

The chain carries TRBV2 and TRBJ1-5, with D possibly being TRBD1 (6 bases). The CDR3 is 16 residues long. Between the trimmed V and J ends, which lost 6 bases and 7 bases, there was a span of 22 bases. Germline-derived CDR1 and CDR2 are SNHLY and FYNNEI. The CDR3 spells CASSLEGGATRQPQHF. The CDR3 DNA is TGTGCCAGCAGCCTCGAGGGGGGGGCTACCCGGCAGCCCCAGCATTTT.

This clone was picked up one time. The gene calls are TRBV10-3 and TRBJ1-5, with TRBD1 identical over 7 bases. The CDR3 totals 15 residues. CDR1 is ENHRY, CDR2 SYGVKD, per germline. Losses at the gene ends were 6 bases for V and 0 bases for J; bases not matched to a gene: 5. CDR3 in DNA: TGTGCCATCAGCACCGGGACAGATAGCAATCAGCCCCAGCATTTT. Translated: CAISTGTDSNQPQHF.

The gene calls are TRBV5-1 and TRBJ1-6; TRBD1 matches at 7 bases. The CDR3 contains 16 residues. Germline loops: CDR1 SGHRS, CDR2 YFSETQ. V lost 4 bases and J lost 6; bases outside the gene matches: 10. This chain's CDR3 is CASSPDRTQTNSPLHF. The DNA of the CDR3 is TGCGCCAGCAGCCCGGACAGGACACAGACTAATTCACCCCTCCACTTT.

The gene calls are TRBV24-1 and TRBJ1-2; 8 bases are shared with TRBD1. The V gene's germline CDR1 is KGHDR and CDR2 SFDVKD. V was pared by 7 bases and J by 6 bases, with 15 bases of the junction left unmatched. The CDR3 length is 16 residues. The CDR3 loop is CATSPSLNRGRDGYTF. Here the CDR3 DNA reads TGTGCCACCAGCCCTTCCTTGAACAGGGGGAGGGATGGCTACACCTTC.

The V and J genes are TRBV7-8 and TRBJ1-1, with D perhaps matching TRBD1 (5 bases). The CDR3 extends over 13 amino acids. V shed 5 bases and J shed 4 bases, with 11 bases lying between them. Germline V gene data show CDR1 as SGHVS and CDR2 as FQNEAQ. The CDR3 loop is CASSTQGSTEAFF. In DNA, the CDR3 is TGTGCCAGCAGCACCCAGGGCAGCACTGAAGCTTTCTTT.

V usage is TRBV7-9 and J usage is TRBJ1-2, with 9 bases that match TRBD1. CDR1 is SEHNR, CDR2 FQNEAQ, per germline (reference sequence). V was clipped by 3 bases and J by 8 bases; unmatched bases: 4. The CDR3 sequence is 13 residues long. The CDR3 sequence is CASSFGQGYGYTF. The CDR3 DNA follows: TGTGCCAGCAGCTTCGGACAGGGGTACGGCTACACCTTC.

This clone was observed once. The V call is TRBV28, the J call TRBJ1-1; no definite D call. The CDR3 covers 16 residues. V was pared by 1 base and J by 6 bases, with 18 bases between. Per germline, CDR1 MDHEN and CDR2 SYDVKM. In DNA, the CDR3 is TGTGCCAGCAGTTTATACGCTTGGAGTCAAACGCCTGAAGCTTTCTTT. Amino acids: CASSLYAWSQTPEAFF.

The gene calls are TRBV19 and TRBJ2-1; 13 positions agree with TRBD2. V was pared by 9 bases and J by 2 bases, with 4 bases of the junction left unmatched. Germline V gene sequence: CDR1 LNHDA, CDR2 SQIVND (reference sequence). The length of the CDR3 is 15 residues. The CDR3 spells CASRLAGGPYNEQFF. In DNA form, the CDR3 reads TGTGCCAGCCGACTAGCGGGGGGCCCCTACAATGAGCAGTTCTTC.

The CDR3 nucleotides are TGTGCCAGCAGTTTGGCAGGAAACTACGAGCAGTACTTC. Translated: CASSLAGNYEQYF. The V and J genes are TRBV12-3 or TRBV12-4 and TRBJ2-7; D is unclear. CDR3 length equals 13 residues. Trimming removed 3 bases at V and 3 bases at J, with 9 bases between.

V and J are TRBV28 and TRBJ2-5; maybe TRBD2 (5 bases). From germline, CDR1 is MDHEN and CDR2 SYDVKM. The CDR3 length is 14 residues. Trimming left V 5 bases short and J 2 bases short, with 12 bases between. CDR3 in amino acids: CASSLLDLQETQYF. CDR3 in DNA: TGTGCCAGCAGTCTCCTGGACTTACAAGAGACCCAGTACTTC.

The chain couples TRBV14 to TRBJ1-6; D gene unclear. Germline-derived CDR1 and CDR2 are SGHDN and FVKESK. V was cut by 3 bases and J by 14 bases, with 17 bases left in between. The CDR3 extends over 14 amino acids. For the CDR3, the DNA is TGTGCCAGCAGCCAGAGAACCCCTTCCGAGGCCCTCCACTTT. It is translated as CASSQRTPSEALHF.

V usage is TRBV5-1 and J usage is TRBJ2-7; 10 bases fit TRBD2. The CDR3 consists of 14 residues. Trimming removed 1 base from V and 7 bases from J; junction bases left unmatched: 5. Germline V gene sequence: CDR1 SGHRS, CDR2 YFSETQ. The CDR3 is CASSLIAGGGEQYF. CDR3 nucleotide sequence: TGCGCCAGCAGCTTGATAGCGGGGGGTGGAGAGCAGTACTTC.

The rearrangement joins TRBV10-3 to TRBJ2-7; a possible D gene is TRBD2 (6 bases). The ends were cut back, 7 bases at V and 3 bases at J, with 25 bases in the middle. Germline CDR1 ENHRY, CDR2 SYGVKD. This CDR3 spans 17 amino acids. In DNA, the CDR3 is TGTGCCATCAACCCCCGGGAACCCCGAGCGGGTGTCTACGAGCAGTACTTC. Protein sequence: CAINPREPRAGVYEQYF.

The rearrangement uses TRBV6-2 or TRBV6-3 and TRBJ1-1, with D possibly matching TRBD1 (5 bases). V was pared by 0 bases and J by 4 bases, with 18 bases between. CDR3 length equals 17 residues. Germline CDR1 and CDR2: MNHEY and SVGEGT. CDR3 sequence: CASSYSDRQGGGTEAFF. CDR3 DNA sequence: TGTGCCAGCAGTTACTCGGATAGGCAGGGAGGCGGCACTGAAGCTTTCTTT.

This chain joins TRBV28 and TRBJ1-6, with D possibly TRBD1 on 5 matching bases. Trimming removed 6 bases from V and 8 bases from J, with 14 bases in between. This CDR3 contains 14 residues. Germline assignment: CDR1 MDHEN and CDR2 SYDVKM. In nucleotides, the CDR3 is TGTGCCAGCAGCACTGACAGTTTTTATTCACCCCTCCACTTT. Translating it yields CASSTDSFYSPLHF. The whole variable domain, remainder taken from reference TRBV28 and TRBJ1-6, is DVKVTQSSRYLVKRTGEKVFLECVQDMDHENMFWYRQDPGLGLRLIYFSYDVKMKEKGDIPEGYSVSREKKERFSLILESASTNQTSMYLCASSTDSFYSPLHFGNGTRLTVT.

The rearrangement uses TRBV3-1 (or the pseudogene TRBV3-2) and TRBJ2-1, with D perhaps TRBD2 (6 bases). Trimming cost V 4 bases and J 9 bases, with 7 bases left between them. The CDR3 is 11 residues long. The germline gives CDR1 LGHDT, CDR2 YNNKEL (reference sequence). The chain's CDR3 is CASSLGGEQFF. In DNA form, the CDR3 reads TGTGCCAGCAGCCTCGGGGGTGAGCAGTTCTTC.

The CDR3 sequence: CAASGSGQENTEAFF. DNA for the CDR3: TGTGCCGCCTCCGGTTCCGGCCAGGAGAACACTGAAGCTTTCTTT. This chain uses TRBV6-5 with TRBJ1-1, with no clear D. Germline CDR1 is MNHEY and CDR2 is SVGAGI. V lost 11 bases to trimming and J lost 1 base, with 20 bases between them. The CDR3 loop spans 15 amino acids.

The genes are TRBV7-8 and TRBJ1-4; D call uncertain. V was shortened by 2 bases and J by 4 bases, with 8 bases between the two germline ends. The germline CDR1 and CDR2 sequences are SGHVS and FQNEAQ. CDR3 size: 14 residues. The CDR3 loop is CASSLRRLNEKLFF. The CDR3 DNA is TGTGCCAGCAGCTTACGCAGGCTTAATGAAAAACTGTTTTTT.

The CDR3 bases are TGTGCCAGCAGTTTCAGGACAGTGACAGATACGCAGTATTTT. This encodes CASSFRTVTDTQYF. The rearrangement links TRBV6-5 to TRBJ2-3, with a possible D match to TRBD1 (6 bases). This CDR3 contains 14 residues. The V end lost 4 bases, the J end lost 3 bases, and 11 bases lay between the germline ends. CDR1 and CDR2 from the germline V gene are MNHEY and SVGAGI.

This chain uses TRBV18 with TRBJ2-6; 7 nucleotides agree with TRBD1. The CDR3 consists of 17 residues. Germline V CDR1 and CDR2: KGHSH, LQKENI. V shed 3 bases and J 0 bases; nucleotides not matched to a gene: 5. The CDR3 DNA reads TGTGCCAGCTCACCGCTAGGACAGGCCTCTGGGGCCAACGTCCTGACTTTC. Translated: CASSPLGQASGANVLTF.

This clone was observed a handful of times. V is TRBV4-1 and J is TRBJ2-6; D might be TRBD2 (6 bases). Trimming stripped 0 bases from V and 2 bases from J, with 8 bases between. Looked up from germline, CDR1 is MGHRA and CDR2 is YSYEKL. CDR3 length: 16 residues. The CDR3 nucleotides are TGCGCCAGCAGCCAAGATGGGGGGACTGGGGCCAACGTCCTGACTTTC. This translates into CASSQDGGTGANVLTF.